The 20 T cell receptor beta chains in this list originate from one sample, sequenced in a study of blood T cell repertoires in COVID-19. Using immunoSEQ multiplex PCR, the repertoire was profiled, and TCRdb retains in-frame clones only, with some absent. Counted here are over 110,000 clones, about 87% occurring once; the ten biggest clones make up around 26%. The sample comprised peripheral blood. Receptors were obtained from a human donor in a cohort sampled during active COVID-19.

In this sample, this clone turned up a few times. The gene calls are TRBV6-5 and TRBJ1-5; no clear D gene. Per germline, CDR1 MNHEY and CDR2 SVGAGI. The V and J ends lost 6 bases and 7 bases respectively, with 13 bases between them. The CDR3 is 13 residues long. This CDR3 is CASSYGEAQPQHF. CDR3 nucleotide sequence: TGTGCCAGCAGCTACGGGGAGGCACAGCCCCAGCATTTT.

This chain links TRBV6-6 with TRBJ1-5; 7 nucleotides agree with TRBD1. This CDR3 is built from 14 residues. V lost 2 bases and J lost 10; bases outside the gene matches: 8. Germline V gives CDR1 MNHNY, CDR2 SVGAGI (reference sequence). DNA for the CDR3: TGTGCCAGCAGTTACCAAACACAGGGGCTTCCCCAGCATTTT. It yields the protein CASSYQTQGLPQHF.

The chain combines TRBV14 with TRBJ2-5; D call uncertain. The CDR3 length is 13 residues. The V gene's germline CDR1 is SGHDN and CDR2 FVKESK. V dropped 5 bases and J dropped 1 base, with 8 bases sitting between them. The CDR3 bases are TGTGCCAGCAGCTTCACACCCCAAGAGACCCAGTACTTC. Its protein is CASSFTPQETQYF. Using reference TRBV14 and TRBJ2-5 for the parts outside the CDR3, the full variable domain is EAGVTQFPSHSVIEKGQTVTLRCDPISGHDNLYWYRRVMGKEIKFLLHFVKESKQDESGMPNNRFLAERTGGTYSTLKVQPAELEDSGVYFCASSFTPQETQYFGPGTRLLVL.

This chain links TRBV19 with TRBJ2-3; 12 bases map to TRBD2. Germline CDR1 reads LNHDA; CDR2 reads SQIVND (reference sequence). The CDR3 runs to 16 residues. V shed 3 bases, J shed 1 base, and the junction held 2 bases outside the gene matches. The DNA for the CDR3 is TGTGCCAGTAGTATCTCTAGCGGGGGGGGCACAGATACGCAGTATTTT. This translates into CASSISSGGGTDTQYF.

The sample holds a few counts of this clone. The chain recombines TRBV18 with TRBJ1-2, with D possibly TRBD1 on 5 matching bases. V lost 2 bases to trimming and J lost 3 bases, with 10 bases between them. Germline CDR1 reads KGHSH; CDR2 reads LQKENI. There are 14 residues in the CDR3. The chain's CDR3 is CASSPSPGDYGYTF. Written as DNA, the CDR3 is TGTGCCAGCTCACCATCCCCGGGGGACTATGGCTACACCTTC.

Only one count was recorded for this clone. This chain links TRBV11-2 with TRBJ1-2; a weak D match, TRBD1 (5 bases). Germline V gives CDR1 SGHAT, CDR2 FQNNGV. The CDR3 is made up of 15 amino acids. The V end lost 3 bases, the J end lost 6 bases, and 17 bases lay between the germline ends. CDR3 in amino acids: CASSFDRFSPNGYTF. The CDR3 DNA reads as TGTGCCAGCAGCTTTGACAGATTTAGCCCAAATGGCTACACCTTC. Based on the CDR3 plus reference TRBV11-2 and TRBJ1-2, the full variable domain is EAGVAQSPRYKIIEKRQSVAFWCNPISGHATLYWYQQILGQGPKLLIQFQNNGVVDDSQLPKDRFSAERLKGVDSTLKIQPAKLEDSAVYLCASSFDRFSPNGYTFGSGTRLTVV.

This clone was found a few times. The chain is built from TRBV2 and TRBJ1-1; 8 bases are shared with TRBD1. Germline V gene lookup returns CDR1 SNHLY and CDR2 FYNNEI. The CDR3 has 14 residues. V was clipped by 7 bases and J by 5 bases; unmatched bases: 9. CDR3 residues: CASKLTGVWTEAFF. As DNA, the CDR3 is TGTGCCAGCAAATTGACAGGGGTTTGGACTGAAGCTTTCTTT.

The chain is built from TRBV19 and TRBJ2-1, with 8 nucleotides matching TRBD2. This CDR3 region has 15 residues. V gave up 8 bases and J gave up 0 bases; unmatched junction bases: 6. Germline values: CDR1 LNHDA, CDR2 SQIVND (reference sequence). CDR3: CASSTGGRSYNEQFF. CDR3 bases: TGTGCCAGTTCTACGGGGGGGCGCTCCTACAATGAGCAGTTCTTC.

CDR3 sequence (DNA): TGTGCCTGGAGTGAGAGGGCGCGGAACACTGAAGCTTTCTTT. Its protein product is CAWSERARNTEAFF. This chain uses TRBV30 with TRBJ1-1; D not resolved. The germline V gene has CDR1 GTSNPN and CDR2 SVGIG (reference sequence). The CDR3 contains 14 residues. V was clipped by 1 base and J by 1 base, with 10 bases between them.

The V call is TRBV20-1, the J call TRBJ2-2, with 11 bases matching TRBD1. CDR1 is DFQATT, CDR2 SNEGSKA, per germline (reference sequence). The CDR3 is 15 residues long. J was trimmed by 5 bases and V by 3 bases; bases with no gene match: 5. This CDR3 reads CSASDGTGGTGELFF. The DNA of the CDR3 is TGCAGTGCTAGTGATGGGACAGGGGGTACCGGGGAGCTGTTTTTT.

The rearrangement joins TRBV6-1 to TRBJ2-5, with 7 nucleotides matching TRBD2. The J segment lost 5 bases and the V segment lost 2 bases, leaving 2 bases of the junction unmatched. CDR3 length: 13 amino acids. Per germline, CDR1 MNHNS and CDR2 SASEGT. This chain's CDR3 is CASSELTSETQYF. The CDR3 nucleotides read TGTGCCAGCAGTGAACTGACTAGCGAGACCCAGTACTTC.

The V gene is TRBV2, the J gene TRBJ2-5, with D perhaps matching TRBD1 (5 bases). This CDR3 is built from 12 residues. Germline-derived CDR1 and CDR2 are SNHLY and FYNNEI. V lost 4 bases and J lost 4, with 7 bases in between. CDR3 in DNA: TGTGCCAGCAGTGTAAGGGGAGAGACCCAGTACTTC. As protein: CASSVRGETQYF.

The gene calls are TRBV29-1 and TRBJ2-6, with D maybe TRBD2 (6 bases). CDR3 length equals 16 residues. The V end was cut by 6 bases, the J end by 4 bases, with 19 bases between. CDR1 is SQVTM, CDR2 ANQGSEA, per germline. The CDR3 DNA reads TGCAGCGTAAGGGACTGGCCCCACTCCGGGGCCAACGTCCTGACTTTC. It codes for CSVRDWPHSGANVLTF.

This clone is a singleton in its sample. The gene calls are TRBV5-7 and TRBJ1-2, with 9 bases fitting TRBD1. TRBV5-7 is annotated as an ORF whose role is uncertain. This CDR3 comprises 14 residues. V shed 4 bases and J 8 bases; nucleotides not matched to a gene: 9. This chain's CDR3 is CASSPGQGRKGYTF. The CDR3 DNA sequence: TGTGCCAGCAGCCCGGGACAGGGAAGGAAAGGCTACACCTTC.

The chain recombines TRBV11-1 with TRBJ2-7; the D gene is possibly TRBD1 (7 bases). Per germline, CDR1 SGHAT and CDR2 FQDESV (reference sequence). The CDR3 runs to 14 residues. Trimming took off 1 base at V and 4 bases at J, with 11 bases between the two ends. The CDR3 is CASSLEQGTYEQYF. The CDR3 DNA reads as TGTGCCAGCAGCTTAGAACAGGGGACTTACGAGCAGTACTTC.

The rearrangement uses TRBV6-4 and TRBJ2-5, with 7 nucleotides matching TRBD2. This CDR3 contains 16 residues. The V segment lost 6 bases and the J segment 3 bases; nucleotides outside the gene matches: 13. Germline V gene data show CDR1 as MRHNA and CDR2 as SNTAGT. The CDR3 loop is CASRTVSGTDKETQYF. CDR3 nucleotide sequence: TGTGCCAGCAGGACCGTCAGCGGGACGGACAAAGAGACCCAGTACTTC.

The chain joins TRBV9 to TRBJ2-1; 11 bases map to TRBD1. V lost 0 bases to trimming and J lost 0 bases; unmatched junction nucleotides: 11. The CDR3 spans 20 residues. Germline CDR1 reads SGDLS; CDR2 reads YYNGEE. The CDR3 here is CASSVGDRGIPLSSYNEQFF. The CDR3 DNA follows: TGTGCCAGCAGCGTAGGGGACAGGGGGATTCCGTTGAGCTCCTACAATGAGCAGTTCTTC. The full variable domain, its missing parts supplied by reference TRBV9 and TRBJ2-1, is DSGVTQTPKHLITATGQRVTLRCSPRSGDLSVYWYQQSLDQGLQFLIQYYNGEERAKGNILERFSAQQFPDLHSELNLSSLELGDSALYFCASSVGDRGIPLSSYNEQFFGPGTRLTVL.

In its sample, this clone was seen once. The chain is built from TRBV9 and TRBJ1-3; possibly TRBD1 for D (5 bases). V was trimmed by 3 bases and J by 0 bases, leaving 10 bases between them. Germline values: CDR1 SGDLS, CDR2 YYNGEE. The CDR3 consists of 15 residues. This CDR3 is CASSEGLGSGNTIYF. CDR3 DNA sequence: TGTGCCAGCAGCGAGGGGTTAGGCTCTGGAAACACCATATATTTT.

In its sample, this clone was seen once. The J gene is TRBJ2-5, the V gene TRBV21-1; TRBD1, the D gene given by the table, was not confirmed from the DNA. TRBV21-1 is marked as a pseudogene. CDR3 length equals 17 residues. The CDR3 DNA reads as TGTGCCAGCAGCACCCCAGGACAGGCCGATACTCAAGAGACCCAGTACTTC. This codes for CASSTPGQADTQETQYF.

This chain links TRBV7-3 with TRBJ1-6, with a tentative D call TRBD1 (6 bases). CDR1 is SGHTA and CDR2 is FQGTGA in the germline V gene. The CDR3 contains 18 residues. V was cut by 2 bases and J by 5 bases, with 19 bases left in between. CDR3 DNA sequence: TGTGCCAGCAGCTTATCCCTACCAGGGGCGCTGGATAATTCACCCCTCCACTTT. It codes for CASSLSLPGALDNSPLHF.